The 14 T cell receptor beta chains below come from one sample, sequenced in a study of blood T cell repertoires in COVID-19. This table comes from immunoSEQ multiplex PCR, and its TCRdb copy is limited to in-frame clones, with some not included. The top ten clones hold roughly 2.2% of a sample with roughly 81,000 clones, about 80% of them seen once. Specimen: peripheral blood. The receptors stem from a woman in her 70s with acute or convalescent COVID-19.

This rearrangement joins TRBV5-6 to TRBJ1-4, with 8 bases aligning to TRBD1. Germline V gene lookup returns CDR1 SGHDT and CDR2 YYEEEE. J gave up 6 bases and V 4 bases, and 11 bases lay outside the gene matches. The CDR3 consists of 16 residues. This CDR3 reads CASSPGRTGNHEKLFF. The CDR3 DNA reads TGTGCCAGCAGCCCCGGAAGGACAGGGAACCATGAAAAACTGTTTTTT. Combining the CDR3 with reference TRBV5-6 and TRBJ1-4 gives the whole variable domain DAGVTQSPTHLIKTRGQQVTLRCSPKSGHDTVSWYQQALGQGPQFIFQYYEEEERQRGNFPDRFSGHQFPNYSSELNVNALLLGDSALYLCASSPGRTGNHEKLFFGSGTQLSVL.

The chain combines TRBV3-1 (or the pseudogene TRBV3-2) with TRBJ1-1, with 7 positions matching TRBD1. V gave up 5 bases and J gave up 10 bases; unmatched junction bases: 7. This CDR3 comprises 12 residues. CDR1 is LGHDT, CDR2 YNNKEL, per germline (reference sequence). Written as DNA, the CDR3 is TGTGCCAGCAGCGTACGACAGGGTAGAGCTTTCTTT. It is translated as CASSVRQGRAFF.

The J gene is TRBJ2-1, the V gene TRBV14, with D unresolved. This CDR3 has 14 residues. Per germline, CDR1 SGHDN and CDR2 FVKESK. Trimming removed 4 bases from V and 8 bases from J, with 15 bases in between. This CDR3 is CASSPSALRDEQFF. The CDR3 region has the DNA TGTGCCAGCAGCCCTTCGGCCCTCCGGGATGAGCAGTTCTTC. Full variable domain (remainder filled in from reference TRBV14 and TRBJ2-1): EAGVTQFPSHSVIEKGQTVTLRCDPISGHDNLYWYRRVMGKEIKFLLHFVKESKQDESGMPNNRFLAERTGGTYSTLKVQPAELEDSGVYFCASSPSALRDEQFFGPGTRLTVL.

The chain couples TRBV9 to TRBJ2-7; 10 nucleotides agree with TRBD2. This CDR3 has 15 amino acids. Germline V gives CDR1 SGDLS, CDR2 YYNGEE. J was trimmed by 6 bases and V by 2 bases; bases with no gene match: 8. The DNA for the CDR3 is TGTGCCAGCAGCGTTAGCGGGGGGCCTCTCTCCGAGCAGTACTTC. Protein sequence: CASSVSGGPLSEQYF.

This chain connects TRBV5-1 to TRBJ2-1; TRBD2 agrees at 11 bases. The CDR3 has 15 residues. The germline V gene encodes CDR1 SGHRS and CDR2 YFSETQ. Unmatched junction bases numbered 3, after V lost 3 bases and J lost 4 bases. The chain's CDR3 is CASSSGLADYNEQFF. CDR3 nucleotide sequence: TGCGCCAGCAGCTCGGGACTAGCGGATTACAATGAGCAGTTCTTC. Combining the CDR3 with reference TRBV5-1 and TRBJ2-1 gives the whole variable domain KAGVTQTPRYLIKTRGQQVTLSCSPISGHRSVSWYQQTPGQGLQFLFEYFSETQRNKGNFPGRFSGRQFSNSRSEMNVSTLELGDSALYLCASSSGLADYNEQFFGPGTRLTVL.

The rearrangement links TRBV7-8 to TRBJ2-2, with 9 nucleotides matching TRBD1. Germline V lookup: CDR1 SGHVS, CDR2 FQNEAQ. V shed 4 bases and J 1 base; nucleotides not matched to a gene: 4. The CDR3 spans 16 residues. The CDR3 region has the DNA TGTGCCAGCAGCTCACCGGGACAGGGGAACACCGGGGAGCTGTTTTTT. Translating it yields CASSSPGQGNTGELFF.

This rearrangement joins TRBV4-1 to TRBJ2-7; perhaps TRBD2 as D (6 bases). The germline CDR1 and CDR2 sequences are MGHRA and YSYEKL. The length of the CDR3 is 13 residues. The V end was cut by 2 bases, the J end by 3 bases, with 8 bases between. CDR3 sequence (DNA): TGCGCCAGCAGCCAATGGAGGGACTACGAGCAGTACTTC. Translated, it gives CASSQWRDYEQYF.

The CDR3 coding sequence is TGTGCCAAGCAAGCGGGGGGGCAAGATACGCAGTATTTT. Translated: CAKQAGGQDTQYF. This chain connects TRBV2 to TRBJ2-3, with TRBD2 identical over 10 bases. V dropped 10 bases and J dropped 5; count of bases not matched to a gene: 6. The CDR3 is 13 residues long. The germline V gene encodes CDR1 SNHLY and CDR2 FYNNEI.

The chain couples TRBV18 to TRBJ1-1, with a weak D call TRBD1 (5 bases). The CDR3 is 14 residues long. Looked up from germline, CDR1 is KGHSH and CDR2 is LQKENI. The V end lost 3 bases, the J end lost 3 bases, and 11 bases lay between the germline ends. This CDR3 reads CASSPGGWDTEAFF. Written as DNA, the CDR3 is TGTGCCAGCTCACCCGGGGGGTGGGACACTGAAGCTTTCTTT.

Of note for this clone: At one of its ends the junction is not consistent with the germline gene, which may arise from a read error. V gene TRBV29-1 combines with J gene TRBJ2-7; 11 bases agree with TRBD1. The CDR3 has 13 amino acids. CDR1 is SQVTM and CDR2 is ANQGSEA in the germline V gene. In DNA, the CDR3 is TGCAGCGTTGCCGAAAACCCCACCGGGACAGGGGGCTTC. Translating gives CSVAENPTGTGGF.

The chain recombines TRBV5-1 with TRBJ1-4; perhaps TRBD1 as D (6 bases). Germline-derived CDR1 and CDR2 are SGHRS and YFSETQ. CDR3 length: 15 amino acids. Trimming shortened V by 2 bases and J by 6 bases, and 14 bases separated the two germline ends. The CDR3, as DNA: TGCGCCAGCAGCTTACAGGGAATTGGGGATGAAAAACTGTTTTTT. It encodes CASSLQGIGDEKLFF.

J is TRBJ1-1 and V is TRBV3-1 (or the pseudogene TRBV3-2), with D possibly TRBD1 on 5 matching bases. The CDR3 extends over 15 amino acids. Between the trimmed V and J ends, which lost 1 base and 0 bases, there was a span of 9 bases. Germline values: CDR1 LGHDT, CDR2 YNNKEL (reference sequence). As DNA, the CDR3 is TGTGCCAGCAGCCAAGGGGCACAGGTGAACACTGAAGCTTTCTTT. As protein: CASSQGAQVNTEAFF.

As to this clone: Mismatch with germline at one junction end may stem from a read error. The gene calls are TRBV11-2 and TRBJ1-3, with D possibly matching TRBD1 (6 bases). Germline-derived CDR1 and CDR2 are SGHAT and FQNNGV. The CDR3 spans 12 residues. Here the CDR3 reads CASNLVGATIYF. The CDR3 DNA is TGTGCCAGCAACTTAGTGGGGGCCACCATATATTTT.

This clone qualifies as medium-sized (0.01 to 0.1%). For the CDR3, the DNA is TGTGCCAGCAGCGTAGATACAGGAAATCAGCCCCAGCATTTT. Protein: CASSVDTGNQPQHF. The V gene is TRBV9, the J gene TRBJ1-5; D may be TRBD1 (5 bases). CDR3 length equals 14 residues. V shed 0 bases and J shed 4 bases, with 8 bases lying between them. The germline V gene encodes CDR1 SGDLS and CDR2 YYNGEE.